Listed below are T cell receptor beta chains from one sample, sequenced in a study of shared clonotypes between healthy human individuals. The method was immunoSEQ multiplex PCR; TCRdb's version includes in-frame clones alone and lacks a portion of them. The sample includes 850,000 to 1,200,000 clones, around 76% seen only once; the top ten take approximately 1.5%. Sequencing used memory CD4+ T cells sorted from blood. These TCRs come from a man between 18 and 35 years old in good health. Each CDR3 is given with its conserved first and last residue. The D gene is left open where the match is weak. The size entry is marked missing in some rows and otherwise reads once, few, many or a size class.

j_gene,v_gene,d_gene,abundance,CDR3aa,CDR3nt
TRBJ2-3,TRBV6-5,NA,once,CASSVRATSTDTQYF,TGTGCCAGTTCCGTCAGGGCCACTAGCACAGATACGCAGTATTTT
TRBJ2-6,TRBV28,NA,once,CASSEHTRGANVLTF,TGTGCCAGCAGTGAGCATACTAGGGGGGCCAACGTCCTGACTTTC
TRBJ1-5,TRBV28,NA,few,CASSLEGWRQPQHF,TGTGCCAGCAGCCTTGAGGGGTGGCGACAGCCCCAGCATTTT
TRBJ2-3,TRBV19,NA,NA,CASAGLGTDTQYF,TGTGCCAGTGCAGGCTTAGGGACAGATACGCAGTATTTT
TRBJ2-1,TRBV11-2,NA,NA,CASSFQGNEQFF,TGTGCCAGCAGCTTCCAAGGTAATGAGCAGTTCTTC
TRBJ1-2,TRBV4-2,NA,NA,CASSLNQWGNYGYTF,TGTGCCAGCAGCCTAAACCAGTGGGGGAACTATGGCTACACCTTC
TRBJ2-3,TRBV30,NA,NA,CAWGGGPDTQYF,TGTGCCTGGGGTGGGGGCCCAGATACGCAGTATTTT
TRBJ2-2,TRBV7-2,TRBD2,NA,CASSSTSAWAGELFF,TGTGCCAGCAGCTCTACTAGCGCTTGGGCCGGGGAGCTGTTTTTT
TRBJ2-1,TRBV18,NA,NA,CASSHNEGVLHNEQFF,TGTGCCAGCTCACACAACGAAGGGGTACTACACAATGAGCAGTTCTTC
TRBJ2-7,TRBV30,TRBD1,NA,CAWSVEGANYEQYF,TGTGCCTGGAGTGTAGAGGGGGCTAATTACGAGCAGTACTTC
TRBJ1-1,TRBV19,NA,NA,CASSSRRLNTEAFF,TGTGCCAGTAGTTCACGGCGCCTGAACACTGAAGCTTTCTTT
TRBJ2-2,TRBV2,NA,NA,CARLTGKTGELFF,TGTGCCAGACTCACAGGGAAAACCGGGGAGCTGTTTTTT
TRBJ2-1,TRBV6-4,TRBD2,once,CASSDEGLAGRMNEQFF,TGTGCCAGCAGCGACGAAGGACTAGCGGGGAGGATGAATGAGCAGTTCTTC
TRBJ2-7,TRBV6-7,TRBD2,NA,CASSASGGRLQYF,TGTGCCAGCAGCGCTAGCGGGGGGAGGTTGCAGTACTTC
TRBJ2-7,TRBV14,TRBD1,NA,CASSRQGTYEQYF,TGTGCCAGCAGTCGACAGGGAACCTACGAGCAGTACTTC
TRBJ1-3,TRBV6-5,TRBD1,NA,CASNIEQGIDTIYF,TGTGCCAGCAACATAGAACAGGGGATCGACACCATATATTTT
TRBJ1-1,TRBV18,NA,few,CASSPQGGIGAFF,TGTGCCAGCTCACCACAGGGGGGGATTGGAGCTTTCTTT
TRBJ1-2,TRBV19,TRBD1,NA,CATREDRGQHGYTF,TGTGCCACCAGGGAGGACAGGGGGCAGCATGGCTACACCTTC
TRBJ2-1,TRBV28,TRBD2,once,CASSLSAGESSEQFF,TGTGCCAGCAGTTTATCGGCGGGAGAATCGAGTGAGCAGTTCTTC
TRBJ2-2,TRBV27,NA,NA,CASSYKGMETGELFF,TGTGCCAGCAGTTATAAAGGGATGGAAACCGGGGAGCTGTTTTTT
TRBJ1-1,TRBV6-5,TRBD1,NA,CASSRTQGGTEAFF,TGTGCCAGCAGTCGAACCCAGGGGGGCACTGAAGCTTTCTTT
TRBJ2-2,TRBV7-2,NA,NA,CASGGIGTVNTGELFF,TGTGCCAGCGGGGGGATCGGGACGGTGAACACCGGGGAGCTGTTTTTT
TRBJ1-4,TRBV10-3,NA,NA,CAISKDRFSDEKLFF,TGTGCCATCAGTAAAGACAGATTTAGTGATGAAAAACTGTTTTTT
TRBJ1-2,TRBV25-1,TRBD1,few,CASSLGQLYGYTF,TGTGCCAGCAGTTTGGGACAGCTCTATGGCTACACCTTC
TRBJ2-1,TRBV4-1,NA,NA,CASSQQYGLAGEQFF,TGCGCCAGCAGCCAACAATACGGGCTAGCCGGTGAGCAGTTCTTC
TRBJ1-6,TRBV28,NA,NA,CASSPASSYNSPLHF,TGTGCCAGCAGTCCGGCGAGCTCCTATAATTCACCCCTCCACTTT
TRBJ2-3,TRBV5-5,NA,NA,CASRLWGSDTDTQYF,TGTGCCAGCAGGTTGTGGGGGAGTGACACAGATACGCAGTATTTT
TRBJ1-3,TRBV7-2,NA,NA,CASSLDVRAGNTIYF,TGTGCCAGCAGCTTAGACGTAAGGGCTGGAAACACCATATATTTT
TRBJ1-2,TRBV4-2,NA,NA,CASSQGGGDYGYTF,TGTGCCAGCAGCCAAGGGGGAGGGGACTATGGCTACACCTTC